One sample yielded the 11 T cell receptor beta chains listed below, sequenced in a study of OX40 agonist ivuxolimab in advanced cancers. TCRdb's table, derived via immunoSEQ multiplex PCR, lists solely in-frame clones and lacks some. The profile shows roughly 59,000 clones, 92% of them singletons. Specimen: CD4+ or CD8+ T cells sorted from blood, collected in a trial of the OX40 agonist ivuxolimab. The receptors derive from an adult with an advanced solid tumor such as melanoma, head and neck, liver or kidney cancer.

This chain uses TRBV4-3 with TRBJ2-7; 10 bases fit TRBD2. This CDR3 region has 17 residues. CDR1 is LGHNA, CDR2 YSLEER, per germline. The V gene end was trimmed by 1 base and the J gene end by 1 base; junction bases not matched to a gene: 7. This CDR3 is CASSQGLAGDLSYEQYF. The CDR3 DNA sequence: TGCGCCAGCAGCCAAGGGCTAGCGGGAGATCTTTCCTACGAGCAGTACTTC.

The chain has TRBV7-3 and TRBJ2-3, with D unresolved. Per germline, CDR1 SGHTA and CDR2 FQGTGA. The CDR3 runs 13 residues. V was trimmed by 5 bases and J by 6 bases, leaving 12 bases between them. CDR3 loop: CASSPWPADTQYF. CDR3 DNA: TGTGCCAGCAGCCCCTGGCCTGCGGATACGCAGTATTTT.

The chain uses TRBV7-9 and TRBJ1-5, with TRBD1 identical over 8 bases. The CDR3 is made up of 14 amino acids. V shed 4 bases and J 4 bases; nucleotides not matched to a gene: 3. The V gene's germline CDR1 is SEHNR and CDR2 FQNEAQ (reference sequence). The CDR3 region has the DNA TGTGCCAGCAGCTGGACAGGGATGAATCAGCCCCAGCATTTT. This gives the protein CASSWTGMNQPQHF.

The CDR3 here is CASSLVDIAGGQDTQYF. CDR3 nucleotide sequence: TGTGCCAGCAGCTTAGTTGATATAGCGGGGGGGCAAGATACGCAGTATTTT. The chain carries TRBV7-9 and TRBJ2-3; 11 nucleotides align to TRBD2. Per germline, CDR1 SEHNR and CDR2 FQNEAQ (reference sequence). The CDR3 runs 17 residues. V shed 1 base, J shed 5 bases, and the junction held 8 bases outside the gene matches. Supplemented by reference TRBV7-9 and TRBJ2-3, the full variable domain reads DTGVSQNPRHKITKRGQNVTFRCDPISEHNRLYWYRQTLGQGPEFLTYFQNEAQLEKSRLLSDRFSAERPKGSFSTLEIQRTEQGDSAMYLCASSLVDIAGGQDTQYFGPGTRLTVL.

The chain employs TRBV7-2 and TRBJ2-5; TRBD2 aligns across 8 bases. V shed 6 bases and J 1 base; nucleotides not matched to a gene: 10. The CDR3 contains 16 residues. Germline CDR1 and CDR2: SGHTA and FQGNSA. The DNA of the CDR3 is TGTGCCAGCAGTTTCCGGGGGGGGGTGCCCCAAGAGACCCAGTACTTC. Translating gives CASSFRGGVPQETQYF.

This CDR3 is CASSLNGQGPYEQYF. The CDR3 DNA reads as TGTGCCAGCAGCCTTAACGGACAGGGACCCTACGAGCAGTACTTC. The rearrangement joins TRBV7-3 to TRBJ2-5; 8 positions match TRBD1. TRBJ2-7 matches the DNA end more closely, so the J call is doubtful. CDR3 size: 15 residues. Germline V gene sequence: CDR1 SGHTA, CDR2 FQGTGA.

V is TRBV19 and J is TRBJ1-5; TRBD1 is a possible D gene (6 bases). The CDR3 has 16 amino acids. Germline CDR1 reads LNHDA; CDR2 reads SQIVND (reference sequence). V was clipped by 6 bases and J by 0 bases, with 15 bases between them. The CDR3 DNA is TGTGCCAGTAGCACAGGGAGGTTAGTTAGCAATCAGCCCCAGCATTTT. Translated, it gives CASSTGRLVSNQPQHF.

V and J are TRBV7-6 and TRBJ2-5, with a tentative D call TRBD2 (5 bases). The CDR3 has 14 residues. CDR1 SGHVS and CDR2 FNYEAQ come from the germline V gene. Trimming cost V 3 bases and J 0 bases, with 8 bases left between them. Here the CDR3 DNA reads TGTGCCAGCAGCTTGGGAGTGTACCAAGAGACCCAGTACTTC. This translates into CASSLGVYQETQYF.

The chain couples TRBV7-2 to TRBJ1-2; D might be TRBD1 (6 bases). This CDR3 region has 15 residues. Germline-derived CDR1 and CDR2 are SGHTA and FQGNSA. V shed 4 bases and J shed 3 bases, with 15 bases lying between them. The CDR3 loop reads CASSSRQALHYGYTF. The DNA for the CDR3 is TGTGCCAGCAGCTCCCGACAGGCTTTACACTATGGCTACACCTTC.

In the case of this clone: The sample contains more than one DNA sequence encoding this CDR3. The chain recombines TRBV5-6 with TRBJ2-5, with 9 bases aligning to TRBD2. With 0 bases clipped from V and 4 bases from J, the junction kept 7 bases outside the gene matches. The CDR3 consists of 16 residues. The germline V gene has CDR1 SGHDT and CDR2 YYEEEE. The CDR3 coding sequence is TGTGCCAGCAGCTTGGGTTTAGCGGGGGAGGGAGAGACCCAGTACTTC. As protein: CASSLGLAGEGETQYF. Full variable domain (remainder filled in from reference TRBV5-6 and TRBJ2-5): DAGVTQSPTHLIKTRGQQVTLRCSPKSGHDTVSWYQQALGQGPQFIFQYYEEEERQRGNFPDRFSGHQFPNYSSELNVNALLLGDSALYLCASSLGLAGEGETQYFGPGTRLLVL.

The rearrangement uses TRBV25-1 and TRBJ2-7; the D gene is possibly TRBD1 (6 bases). The germline V gene encodes CDR1 MGHDK and CDR2 SYGVNS. The ends were cut back, 5 bases at V and 6 bases at J, with 11 bases in the middle. The CDR3 totals 12 residues. The CDR3 DNA follows: TGTGCCAGCAGTATAACAGGGCGCGAGCAGTACTTC. Translating gives CASSITGREQYF.